This TCR beta chain was retrieved from a study of technical replicates of blood from a few donors. The method was immunoSEQ multiplex PCR; TCRdb's version includes in-frame clones alone and lacks a portion of them. The sample has 75,000 to 95,000 clones, approximately 95% seen once. The germline V gene encodes CDR1 SGHDT and CDR2 YYEEEE. This CDR3 is built from 16 residues. Unmatched junction bases numbered 8, after V lost 4 bases and J lost 8 bases. V usage is TRBV5-6 and J usage is TRBJ2-1, with 14 positions matching TRBD2. This clonotype was sampled from a human donor in good health. Sequencing was carried out using T cells isolated from PBMCs. The CDR3 loop is CASSRVTSGRAYEQFF. In DNA, the CDR3 is TGTGCCAGCAGCAGGGTGACTAGCGGGAGGGCCTATGAGCAGTTCTTC.